One and the same sample provided the 4 T cell receptor beta chains below, sequenced in a study of cytomegalovirus exposure and HLA in healthy donors. PCR used 60 Vbeta primers and 13 Jbeta primers. Sequencing used immunoSEQ multiplex PCR; TCRdb keeps in-frame clones, though not all of them. The repertoire holds about 120,000 clones, with 80% to 85% as singletons. Sequences were obtained from PBMCs. All receptors come from a man younger than 45 in good health and CMV-seronegative.

The chain uses TRBV29-1 and TRBJ2-5, with 8 bases lining up with TRBD1. Trimming took 1 base from V and 5 from J; bases not matched to a gene: 15. The CDR3 length is 17 residues. Germline V gene sequence: CDR1 SQVTM, CDR2 ANQGSEA. The CDR3 spells CSVEGRSDRVTVETQYF. DNA for the CDR3: TGCAGCGTTGAAGGCCGCTCGGACAGGGTAACGGTGGAGACCCAGTACTTC.

This clone was seen just once. The chain couples TRBV30 to TRBJ2-7, with 7 bases that match TRBD1. Germline CDR1 GTSNPN, CDR2 SVGIG (reference sequence). This CDR3 has 12 amino acids. With 5 bases clipped from V and 3 bases from J, the junction kept 4 bases outside the gene matches. CDR3 sequence: CAWSQGNYEQYF. The CDR3 DNA reads TGTGCCTGGTCACAGGGGAACTACGAGCAGTACTTC.

The chain couples TRBV5-1 to TRBJ1-3; tentatively, D is TRBD1 (6 bases). This CDR3 comprises 15 residues. V was trimmed by 4 bases and J by 0 bases, leaving 11 bases between them. Germline V gives CDR1 SGHRS, CDR2 YFSETQ. CDR3 sequence: CASSLGQSSGNTIYF. The CDR3, as DNA: TGCGCCAGCAGCCTCGGACAGTCCTCTGGAAACACCATATATTTT.

This sequence joins TRBV18 and TRBJ2-7, with 7 bases aligning to TRBD1. CDR1 KGHSH and CDR2 LQKENI come from the germline V gene. With V trimmed by 3 bases and J by 3 bases, 2 bases remained unmatched. The CDR3 runs 13 residues. CDR3 residues: CASSPGQLYEQYF. The DNA for the CDR3 is TGTGCCAGCTCACCGGGACAGCTCTACGAGCAGTACTTC.